What follows are 3 T cell receptor beta chains derived from one specimen sequenced in a study of human T cells and chemical hapten exposure. Whole blood that had not been fractionated was the source of extracted total RNA. TCRdb re-called the 5' RACE reads with MiXCR, one entry per CDR3 protein. The profile shows under 150,000 distinct CDR3 sequences, roughly 19% of them singletons. All receptors come from a human donor in good health.

This clonotype was seen a handful of times. The V call is TRBV19, the J call TRBJ2-1, with 10 bases lining up with TRBD2. CDR3 length: 14 amino acids. Trimming took 5 bases from V and 6 from J; bases not matched to a gene: 4. Germline assignment: CDR1 LNHDA and CDR2 SQIVND (reference sequence). This chain's CDR3 is CASSSGLASNEQFF. For the CDR3, the DNA is TGTGCCAGTAGTTCGGGACTAGCGAGCAATGAGCAGTTCTTC.

The V and J genes are TRBV11-2 and TRBJ2-3, with a tentative D call TRBD2 (6 bases). With 4 bases removed from V and 4 bases from J, the gap between germline ends came to 12 bases. Germline V gives CDR1 SGHAT, CDR2 FQNNGV. The CDR3 is 14 amino acids. The DNA of the CDR3 is TGTGCCAGCAGCTCCGTGACTAGGCCAGATACGCAGTATTTT. As protein: CASSSVTRPDTQYF.

This clonotype was detected many times. V and J are TRBV20-1 and TRBJ2-3, with TRBD2 identical over 8 bases. The germline CDR1 and CDR2 sequences are DFQATT and SNEGSKA (reference sequence). This CDR3 contains 15 residues. The V segment lost 3 bases and the J segment 3 bases; nucleotides outside the gene matches: 8. The CDR3 nucleotides read TGCAGTGCTAGCGATCCCAGCGGGAGAACAGATACGCAGTATTTT. It encodes CSASDPSGRTDTQYF.